One and the same sample provided the 11 T cell receptor beta chains below, sequenced in a study of shared clonotypes between healthy human individuals. Sequenced by immunoSEQ multiplex PCR; TCRdb stores in-frame clones only, minus some. The sample has roughly 2.5 million clones; approximately 90% are singletons. Material for sequencing was naive CD4+ T cells sorted from blood. Noted subset: CD45RA+ positively selected. These receptors were taken from a man aged 18 to 29 in good health.

The V and J genes are TRBV18 and TRBJ2-2; no clear D gene. Per the germline V gene, CDR1 is KGHSH and CDR2 is LQKENI. V lost 0 bases to trimming and J lost 6 bases, with 8 bases between them. This CDR3 has 14 amino acids. The CDR3 sequence is CASSPPSNPGELFF. DNA for the CDR3: TGTGCCAGCTCACCACCGAGCAACCCCGGGGAGCTGTTTTTT.

The chain links TRBV10-2 to TRBJ2-3; 9 nucleotides agree with TRBD2. The V segment lost 6 bases and the J segment 3 bases; nucleotides outside the gene matches: 10. The CDR3 sequence is 16 residues long. Germline lookup yields CDR1 WSHSY and CDR2 SAAADI. In nucleotides, the CDR3 is TGCGCCAGCAGAGGGGTGGCAGCGGGGGGTACAGATACGCAGTATTTT. It is translated as CASRGVAAGGTDTQYF.

The chain couples TRBV9 to TRBJ2-3; possible D gene TRBD2, 5 bases. CDR3 length: 13 amino acids. The V gene's germline CDR1 is SGDLS and CDR2 YYNGEE. V was cut by 3 bases and J by 4 bases, with 9 bases left in between. CDR3 amino acids: CASSGGRADTQYF. CDR3 DNA sequence: TGTGCCAGCAGCGGAGGGCGGGCAGATACGCAGTATTTT.

This rearrangement joins TRBV7-6 to TRBJ2-3, with D perhaps TRBD2 (6 bases). Germline CDR1 is SGHVS and CDR2 is FNYEAQ. The V end lost 1 base, the J end lost 0 bases, and 11 bases lay between the germline ends. The CDR3 consists of 16 residues. Here the CDR3 DNA reads TGTGCCAGCAGCTTAGGGGGACTGCTAAGCACAGATACGCAGTATTTT. As protein: CASSLGGLLSTDTQYF.

The chain is built from TRBV5-4 and TRBJ1-4, with D possibly being TRBD1 (6 bases). V was cut by 2 bases and J by 8 bases, with 25 bases left in between. The CDR3 runs to 18 residues. Per germline, CDR1 SGHNT and CDR2 YYREEE (reference sequence). The CDR3 region has the DNA TGTGCCAGCAGCTTCACCGCAATGAGCAACGTCCAGGGGGAAAAACTGTTTTTT. It is translated as CASSFTAMSNVQGEKLFF.

This chain joins TRBV7-2 and TRBJ2-5, with D possibly TRBD2 on 5 matching bases. Trimming stripped 3 bases from V and 3 bases from J, with 8 bases between. The CDR3 contains 13 residues. Germline CDR1 reads SGHTA; CDR2 reads FQGNSA. CDR3: CASSFEREETQYF. In DNA form, the CDR3 reads TGTGCCAGCAGCTTTGAGAGGGAAGAGACCCAGTACTTC.

The J gene is TRBJ1-4, the V gene TRBV2, with no clear D. The V end was cut by 6 bases, the J end by 7 bases, with 6 bases between. This CDR3 is built from 11 residues. Germline lookup yields CDR1 SNHLY and CDR2 FYNNEI. The CDR3 sequence: CASRGIEKLFF. In nucleotides, the CDR3 is TGTGCCAGCAGAGGTATTGAAAAACTGTTTTTT.

The genes are TRBV7-2 and TRBJ2-3, with no clear D. The CDR3 has 12 amino acids. Germline V gene sequence: CDR1 SGHTA, CDR2 FQGNSA. The ends were cut back, 2 bases at V and 5 bases at J, with 5 bases in the middle. The CDR3 protein is CASSLHGDTQYF. CDR3 nucleotide sequence: TGTGCCAGCAGCTTACATGGAGATACGCAGTATTTT.

The genes are TRBV6-5 and TRBJ2-5; D remains ambiguous. The CDR3 has 12 amino acids. V was shortened by 8 bases and J by 4 bases, with 11 bases between the two germline ends. Germline V gene lookup returns CDR1 MNHEY and CDR2 SVGAGI. CDR3 region: CASPSSPETQYF. The CDR3 region has the DNA TGTGCCAGCCCATCGTCCCCAGAGACCCAGTACTTC.

The table lists this clone with a count of one. The J gene is TRBJ1-2, the V gene TRBV7-2, with 11 positions matching TRBD1. The J segment lost 4 bases and the V segment lost 6 bases, leaving 10 bases of the junction unmatched. CDR1 and CDR2 from the germline V gene are SGHTA and FQGNSA. The CDR3 runs to 16 residues. For the CDR3, the DNA is TGTGCCAGCAGACCCAACCCCGGGACAGGGGGCTATGGCTACACCTTC. As protein: CASRPNPGTGGYGYTF.

On this clone: The same CDR3 arises from other DNA sequences in this sample as well. This chain links TRBV5-1 with TRBJ2-7, with D unclear. Germline V gene sequence: CDR1 SGHRS, CDR2 YFSETQ. Trimming removed 0 bases at V and 4 bases at J, with 11 bases between. This CDR3 spans 14 amino acids. The CDR3 nucleotides are TGCGCCAGCAGCTTGGGGCAGGCTCGGTACGAGCAGTACTTC. It translates to CASSLGQARYEQYF.